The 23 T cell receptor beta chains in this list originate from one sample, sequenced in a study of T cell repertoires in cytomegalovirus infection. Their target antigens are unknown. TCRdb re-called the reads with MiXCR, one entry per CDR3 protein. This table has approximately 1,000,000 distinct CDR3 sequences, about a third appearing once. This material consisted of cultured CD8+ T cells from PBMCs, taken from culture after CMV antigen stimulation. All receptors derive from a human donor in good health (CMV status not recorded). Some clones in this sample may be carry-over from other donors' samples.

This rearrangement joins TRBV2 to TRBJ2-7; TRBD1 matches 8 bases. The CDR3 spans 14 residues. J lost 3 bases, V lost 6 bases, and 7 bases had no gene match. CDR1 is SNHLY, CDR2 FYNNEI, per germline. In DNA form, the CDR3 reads TGTGCCAGCAGGGACCCTGGGACAGGCTACGAGCAGTACGTC. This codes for CASRDPGTGYEQYV.

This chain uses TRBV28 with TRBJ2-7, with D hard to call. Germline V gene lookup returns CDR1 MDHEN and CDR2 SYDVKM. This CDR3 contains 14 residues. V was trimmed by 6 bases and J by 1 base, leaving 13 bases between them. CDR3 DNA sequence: TGTGCCAGCAGGCGACCGTGGGATTCCTACGAGCAGTACTTC. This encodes CASRRPWDSYEQYF.

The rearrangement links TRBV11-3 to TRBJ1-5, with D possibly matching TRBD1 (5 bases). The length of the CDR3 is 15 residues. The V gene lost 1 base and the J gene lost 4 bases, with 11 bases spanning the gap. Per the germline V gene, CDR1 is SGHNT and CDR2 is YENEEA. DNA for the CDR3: TGTGCCAGCAGCTTAGTGGGAAAGGGGAATCAGCCCCAGCATTTT. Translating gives CASSLVGKGNQPQHF. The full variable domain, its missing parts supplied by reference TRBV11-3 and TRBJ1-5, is EAGVVQSPRYKIIEKKQPVAFWCNPISGHNTLYWYLQNLGQGPELLIRYENEEAVDDSQLPKDRFSAERLKGVDSTLKIQPAELGDSAVYLCASSLVGKGNQPQHFGDGTRLSIL.

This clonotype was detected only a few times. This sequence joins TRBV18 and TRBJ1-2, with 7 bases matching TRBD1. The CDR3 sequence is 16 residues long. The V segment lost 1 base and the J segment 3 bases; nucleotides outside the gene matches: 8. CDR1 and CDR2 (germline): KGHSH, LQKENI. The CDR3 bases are TGTGCCAGCTCACCACAACAGGGGAAAAAGGACTATGGCTACACCTTC. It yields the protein CASSPQQGKKDYGYTF.

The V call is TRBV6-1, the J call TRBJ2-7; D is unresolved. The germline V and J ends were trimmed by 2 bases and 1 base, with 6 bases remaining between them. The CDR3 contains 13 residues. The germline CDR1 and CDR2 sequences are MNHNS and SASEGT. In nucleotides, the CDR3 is TGTGCCAGCAGTGAAAGTCCGTCCTACGAGCAGTACGTC. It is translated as CASSESPSYEQYV.

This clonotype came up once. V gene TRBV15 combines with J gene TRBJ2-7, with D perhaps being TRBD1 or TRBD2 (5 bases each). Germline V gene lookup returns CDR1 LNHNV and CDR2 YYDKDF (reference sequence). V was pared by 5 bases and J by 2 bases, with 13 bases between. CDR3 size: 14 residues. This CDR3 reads CATSPRGGPYEQYF. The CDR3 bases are TGTGCCACCAGCCCCCGTGGGGGACCCTACGAGCAGTACTTC.

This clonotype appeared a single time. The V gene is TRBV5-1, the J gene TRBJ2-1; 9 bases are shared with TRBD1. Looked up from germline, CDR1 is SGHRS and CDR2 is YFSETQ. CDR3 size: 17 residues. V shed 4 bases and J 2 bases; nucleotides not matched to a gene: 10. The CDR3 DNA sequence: TGCGCCAGCAGCGGTCCCCCGGGACAGGGTGCCTACAATGAGCAGTTCTTC. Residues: CASSGPPGQGAYNEQFF.

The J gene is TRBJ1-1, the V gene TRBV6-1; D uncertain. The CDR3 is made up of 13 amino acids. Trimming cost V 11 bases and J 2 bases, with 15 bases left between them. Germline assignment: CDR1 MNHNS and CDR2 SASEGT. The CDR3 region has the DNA TGTGCCGCCCTGAAAGTGATAAACACTGAAGCTTTCTTT. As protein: CAALKVINTEAFF.

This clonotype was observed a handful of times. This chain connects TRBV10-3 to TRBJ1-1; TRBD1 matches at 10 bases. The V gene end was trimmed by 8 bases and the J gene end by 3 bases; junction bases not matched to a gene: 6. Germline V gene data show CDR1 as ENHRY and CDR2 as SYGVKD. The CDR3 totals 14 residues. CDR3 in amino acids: CAIGQGGPHTEAFF. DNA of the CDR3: TGTGCCATCGGACAGGGGGGGCCCCACACTGAAGCTTTCTTT.

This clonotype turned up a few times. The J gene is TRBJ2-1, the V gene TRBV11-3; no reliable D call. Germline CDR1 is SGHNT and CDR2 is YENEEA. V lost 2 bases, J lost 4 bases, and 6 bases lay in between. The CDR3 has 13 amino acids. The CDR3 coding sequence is TGTGCCAGCAGCTTAATGCAGTACAATGAGCAGTTCTTC. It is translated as CASSLMQYNEQFF.

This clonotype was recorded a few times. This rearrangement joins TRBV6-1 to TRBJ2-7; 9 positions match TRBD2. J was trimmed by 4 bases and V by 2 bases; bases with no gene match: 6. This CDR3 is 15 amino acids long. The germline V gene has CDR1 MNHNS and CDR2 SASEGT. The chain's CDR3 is CASSEYGSGGYEQYV. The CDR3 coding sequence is TGTGCCAGCAGTGAATATGGTAGCGGGGGATACGAGCAGTACGTC.

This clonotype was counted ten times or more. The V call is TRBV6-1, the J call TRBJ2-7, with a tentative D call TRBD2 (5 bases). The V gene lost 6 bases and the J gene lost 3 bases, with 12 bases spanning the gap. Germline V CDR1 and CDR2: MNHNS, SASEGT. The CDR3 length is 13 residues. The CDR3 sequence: CASRKSGDYEQYV. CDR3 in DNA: TGTGCCAGCAGGAAAAGCGGTGACTACGAGCAGTACGTC.

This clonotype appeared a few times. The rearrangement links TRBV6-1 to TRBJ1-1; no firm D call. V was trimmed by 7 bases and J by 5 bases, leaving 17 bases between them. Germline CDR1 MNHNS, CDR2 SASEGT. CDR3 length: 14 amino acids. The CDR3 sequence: CASNLGPAETEAFF. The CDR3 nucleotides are TGTGCCAGCAATTTAGGACCCGCCGAAACTGAAGCTTTCTTT.

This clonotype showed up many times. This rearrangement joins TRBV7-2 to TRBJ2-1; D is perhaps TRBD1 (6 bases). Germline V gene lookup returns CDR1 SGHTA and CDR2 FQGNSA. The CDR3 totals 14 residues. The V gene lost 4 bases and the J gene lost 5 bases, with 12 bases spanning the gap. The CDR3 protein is CASSYLGAHNEQFF. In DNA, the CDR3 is TGTGCCAGCAGCTACTTGGGGGCCCACAATGAGCAGTTCTTC.

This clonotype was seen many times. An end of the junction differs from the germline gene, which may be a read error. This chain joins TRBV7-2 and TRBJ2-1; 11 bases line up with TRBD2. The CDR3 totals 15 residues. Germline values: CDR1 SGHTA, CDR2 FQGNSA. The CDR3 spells CASSVAGGPYNEQFF. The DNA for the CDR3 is TGTGCCAGCAGCGTAGCGGGGGGGCCTTACAATGAGCAGTTCTTC.

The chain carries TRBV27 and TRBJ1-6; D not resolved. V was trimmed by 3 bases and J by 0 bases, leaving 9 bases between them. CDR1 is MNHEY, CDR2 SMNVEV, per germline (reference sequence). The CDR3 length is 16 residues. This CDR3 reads CASSFQASSYNSPLHF. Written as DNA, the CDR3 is TGTGCCAGCAGTTTCCAGGCGAGCTCCTATAATTCACCCCTCCACTTT.

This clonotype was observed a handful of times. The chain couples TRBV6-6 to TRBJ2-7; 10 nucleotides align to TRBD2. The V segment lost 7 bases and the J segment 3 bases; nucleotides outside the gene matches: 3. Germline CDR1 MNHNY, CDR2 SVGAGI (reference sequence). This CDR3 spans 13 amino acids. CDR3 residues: CASNQRGGYEQYF. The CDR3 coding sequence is TGTGCCAGCAATCAGCGGGGGGGCTACGAGCAGTACTTC.

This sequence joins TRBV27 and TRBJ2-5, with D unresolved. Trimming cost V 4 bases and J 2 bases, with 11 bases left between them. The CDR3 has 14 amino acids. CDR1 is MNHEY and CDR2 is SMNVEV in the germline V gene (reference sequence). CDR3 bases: TGTGCCAGCAGTTCCTCGGTCGGGCAAGAGACCCAGTACTTC. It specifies CASSSSVGQETQYF.

The CDR3 region is CASSSRGDTEAFF. The CDR3, as DNA: TGTGCCAGCAGCTCCCGTGGGGACACTGAAGCTTTCTTT. The chain joins TRBV7-9 to TRBJ1-1, with unresolved D. CDR3 length equals 13 residues. Trimming left V 4 bases short and J 3 bases short, with 9 bases between. The germline gives CDR1 SEHNR, CDR2 FQNEAQ (reference sequence). Variable domain in full (rest from reference TRBV7-9 and TRBJ1-1): DTGVSQNPRHKITKRGQNVTFRCDPISEHNRLYWYRQTLGQGPEFLTYFQNEAQLEKSRLLSDRFSAERPKGSFSTLEIQRTEQGDSAMYLCASSSRGDTEAFFGQGTRLTVV.

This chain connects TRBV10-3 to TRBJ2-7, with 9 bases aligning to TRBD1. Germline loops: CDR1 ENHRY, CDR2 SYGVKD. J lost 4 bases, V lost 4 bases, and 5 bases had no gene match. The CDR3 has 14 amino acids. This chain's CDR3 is CAISAGQGPYEQYV. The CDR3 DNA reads TGTGCCATCAGTGCCGGACAGGGGCCTTACGAGCAGTACGTC.

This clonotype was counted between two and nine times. The CDR3 sequence is CASMGGLNTEAFF. Written as DNA, the CDR3 is TGTGCCAGCATGGGGGGCCTGAACACTGAAGCTTTCTTT. J is TRBJ1-1 and V is TRBV6-6; possible D gene TRBD1, 6 bases. Germline V gene sequence: CDR1 MNHNY, CDR2 SVGAGI (reference sequence). The CDR3 has 13 residues. Trimming removed 7 bases at V and 0 bases at J, with 9 bases between.

CDR3 amino acids: CATSVDGSDNEQFF. CDR3 DNA: TGTGCCACCAGTGTTGACGGGTCTGACAATGAGCAGTTCTTC. The V and J genes are TRBV24-1 and TRBJ2-1, with unresolved D. Looked up from germline, CDR1 is KGHDR and CDR2 is SFDVKD. The CDR3 runs 14 residues. V dropped 5 bases and J dropped 5 bases, with 12 bases sitting between them.

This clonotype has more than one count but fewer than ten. CDR3 sequence: CASSPDPPHNEQFF. CDR3 in DNA: TGTGCCAGCAGCCCAGACCCACCACACAATGAGCAGTTCTTC. The chain links TRBV7-6 to TRBJ2-1; D is uncertain. The germline gives CDR1 SGHVS, CDR2 FNYEAQ. Trimming took 5 bases from V and 5 from J, leaving 13 bases between them. The CDR3 is made up of 14 amino acids.